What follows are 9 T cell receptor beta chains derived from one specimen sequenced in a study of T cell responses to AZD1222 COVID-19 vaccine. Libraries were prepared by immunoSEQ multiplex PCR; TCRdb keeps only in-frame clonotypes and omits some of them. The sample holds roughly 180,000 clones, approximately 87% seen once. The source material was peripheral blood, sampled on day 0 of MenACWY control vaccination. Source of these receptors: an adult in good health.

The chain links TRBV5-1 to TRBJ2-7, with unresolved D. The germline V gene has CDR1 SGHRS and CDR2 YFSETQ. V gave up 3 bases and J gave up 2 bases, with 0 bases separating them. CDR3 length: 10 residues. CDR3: CASSSYEQYF. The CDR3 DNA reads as TGCGCCAGCAGCTCCTACGAGCAGTACTTC.

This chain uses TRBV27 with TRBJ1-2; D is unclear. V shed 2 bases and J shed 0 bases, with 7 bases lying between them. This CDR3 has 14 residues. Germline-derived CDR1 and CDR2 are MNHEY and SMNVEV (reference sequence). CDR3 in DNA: TGTGCCAGCAGTTTAAGGGCCGCTAACTATGGCTACACCTTC. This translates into CASSLRAANYGYTF.

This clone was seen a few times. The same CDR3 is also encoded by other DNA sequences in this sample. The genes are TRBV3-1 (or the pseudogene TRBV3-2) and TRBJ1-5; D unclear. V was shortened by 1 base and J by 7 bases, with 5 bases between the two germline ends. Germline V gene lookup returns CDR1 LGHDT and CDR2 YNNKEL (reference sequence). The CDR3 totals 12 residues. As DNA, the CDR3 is TGTGCCAGCAGCCAAGGAGAACAGCCCCAGCATTTT. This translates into CASSQGEQPQHF.

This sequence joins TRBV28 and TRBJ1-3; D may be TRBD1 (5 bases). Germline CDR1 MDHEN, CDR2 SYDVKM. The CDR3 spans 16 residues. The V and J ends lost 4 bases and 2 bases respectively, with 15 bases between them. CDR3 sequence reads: CASSSLTREPGNTIYF. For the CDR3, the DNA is TGTGCCAGCAGTTCTCTTACCAGGGAACCTGGAAACACCATATATTTT. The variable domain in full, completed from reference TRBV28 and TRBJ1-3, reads DVKVTQSSRYLVKRTGEKVFLECVQDMDHENMFWYRQDPGLGLRLIYFSYDVKMKEKGDIPEGYSVSREKKERFSLILESASTNQTSMYLCASSSLTREPGNTIYFGEGSWLTVV.

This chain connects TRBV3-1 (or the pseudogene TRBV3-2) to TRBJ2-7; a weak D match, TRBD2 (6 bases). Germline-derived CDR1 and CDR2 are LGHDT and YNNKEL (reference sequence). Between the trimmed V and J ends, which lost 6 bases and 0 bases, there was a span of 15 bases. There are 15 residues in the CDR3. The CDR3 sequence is CASSQLLAASYEQYF. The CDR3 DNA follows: TGTGCCAGCAGTCAACTCTTAGCGGCCTCCTACGAGCAGTACTTC.

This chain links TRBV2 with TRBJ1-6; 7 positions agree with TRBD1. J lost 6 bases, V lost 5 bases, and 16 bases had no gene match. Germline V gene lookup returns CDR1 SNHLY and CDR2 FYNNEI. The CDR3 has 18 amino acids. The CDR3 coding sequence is TGTGCCAGCAGTACCCCCCCGGGACAGACGAGGGCTAATTCACCCCTCCACTTT. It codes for CASSTPPGQTRANSPLHF.

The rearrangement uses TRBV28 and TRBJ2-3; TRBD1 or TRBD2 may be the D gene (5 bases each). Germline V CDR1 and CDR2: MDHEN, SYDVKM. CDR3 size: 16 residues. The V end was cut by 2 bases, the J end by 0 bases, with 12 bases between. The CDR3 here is CASSLMLGASTDTQYF. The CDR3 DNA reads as TGTGCCAGCAGTTTAATGCTCGGGGCGAGCACAGATACGCAGTATTTT. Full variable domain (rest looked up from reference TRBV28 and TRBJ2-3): DVKVTQSSRYLVKRTGEKVFLECVQDMDHENMFWYRQDPGLGLRLIYFSYDVKMKEKGDIPEGYSVSREKKERFSLILESASTNQTSMYLCASSLMLGASTDTQYFGPGTRLTVL.

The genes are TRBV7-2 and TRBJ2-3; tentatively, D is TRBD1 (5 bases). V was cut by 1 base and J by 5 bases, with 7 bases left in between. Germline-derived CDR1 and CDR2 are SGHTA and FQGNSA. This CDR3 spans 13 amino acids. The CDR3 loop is CASSLGRGDTQYF. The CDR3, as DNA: TGTGCCAGCAGCTTAGGAAGGGGAGATACGCAGTATTTT.

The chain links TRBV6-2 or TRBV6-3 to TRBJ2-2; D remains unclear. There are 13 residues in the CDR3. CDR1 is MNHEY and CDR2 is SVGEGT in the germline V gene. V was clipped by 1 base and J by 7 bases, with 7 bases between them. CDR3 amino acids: CASSYFKFGELFF. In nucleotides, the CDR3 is TGTGCCAGCAGTTACTTTAAGTTCGGGGAGCTGTTTTTT.